Following are 21 T cell receptor beta chains from one sample sequenced in a study of TET2 disruption in CD19-targeted CAR T cells. Method: immunoSEQ multiplex PCR; TCRdb's copy keeps in-frame clones and lacks some. Its table records 25,000 or so clones. No antigen has been identified for these receptors. The treatment: autologous CTL019 cells: CD19 CAR with 4-1BB and CD3 zeta domains. The specimen was CD8- CAR+ T cells sorted from cultured blood T cells, collected for CD19 CAR T cell therapy. The sample's subset: CD8-negative CAR-positive T cells from the infusion product. The source is a man between 65 and 85 years old with chronic lymphocytic leukemia.

As regards this clone: The CDR3 is cut off 3 residues early in the read; its end comes from the germline J gene. V usage is TRBV7-8 and J usage is TRBJ2-4; TRBD2 agrees at 8 bases. The CDR3 consists of 14 residues. Germline lookup yields CDR1 SGHVS and CDR2 FQNEAQ. The CDR3 region is CASSLLAGGYGQYF. The DNA read from the CDR3 is TGTGCCAGCAGCTTACTGGCGGGAGGCTATGGT.

A remark on this clone: The read falls 3 residues short of the CDR3 end, and the missing part is taken from the germline J gene. V gene TRBV6-2 or TRBV6-3 combines with J gene TRBJ1-2, with TRBD1 as a possible D gene (6 bases). Germline V gives CDR1 MNHEY, CDR2 SVGEGT. The CDR3 has 15 amino acids. CDR3 sequence reads: CASSLSLLGASDYTF. Partial CDR3 DNA: TGTGCCAGCAGTTTAAGCTTATTGGGGGCTTCCGAC.

With respect to this clone: The sequence runs out 3 residues before the end of the CDR3; the remainder is reconstructed from the germline J gene. The gene calls are TRBV2 and TRBJ2-7; 9 positions agree with TRBD1. Unmatched junction bases numbered 3, after V lost 6 bases and J lost 6 bases. Germline V gene lookup returns CDR1 SNHLY and CDR2 FYNNEI. The CDR3 covers 12 residues. The CDR3 bases that were read are TGTGCCAGCAGAAGGACAGGGGCCGAG. Its protein product is CASRRTGAE. The CDR3, in full, reads CASRRTGAEQYF.

With respect to this clone: Coverage ceases 3 residues before the CDR3 finishes, and the germline J gene fills in the end. The chain links TRBV20-1 to TRBJ1-1, with 7 bases that match TRBD1. V shed 0 bases and J 6 bases; nucleotides not matched to a gene: 7. The germline CDR1 and CDR2 sequences are DFQATT and SNEGSKA (reference sequence). This CDR3 is built from 14 residues. Partial CDR3 DNA: TGCAGTGCTAGAGAAGAGGGGGCGTGGGCTGAA. This translates into CSAREEGAWAE. The entire CDR3 protein reads CSAREEGAWAEAFF.

With respect to this clone: The read finishes 3 residues shy of the CDR3 end, and the germline J gene is used to complete it. This chain joins TRBV6-2 or TRBV6-3 and TRBJ1-2; D remains ambiguous. V gave up 5 bases and J gave up 5 bases, with 9 bases separating them. The germline V gene encodes CDR1 MNHEY and CDR2 SVGEGT. The CDR3 spans 12 residues. The CDR3 region is CASSPSRYGYTF. The sequenced CDR3 bases are TGTGCCAGCAGTCCCTCCCGTTATGGC.

As for this clone: The read is 3 residues too short to cover the CDR3 end, so that end is filled in from the germline J gene. The V gene is TRBV19, the J gene TRBJ1-2, with TRBD1 matching over 9 bases. Germline V gene lookup returns CDR1 LNHDA and CDR2 SQIVND (reference sequence). There are 15 residues in the CDR3. The CDR3 bases that were read are TGTGCCAGTAGTACCCGGACAGGGGTCTTAGGCGAC. This encodes CASSTRTGVLGD. The entire CDR3 sequence reads CASSTRTGVLGDYTF. Variable domain in full (rest from reference TRBV19 and TRBJ1-2): DGGITQSPKYLFRKEGQNVTLSCEQNLNHDAMYWYRQDPGQGLRLIYYSQIVNDFQKGDIAEGYSVSREKKESFPLTVTSAQKNPTAFYLCASSTRTGVLGDYTFGSGTRLTVV.

Details on this clone: The CDR3 end lies 3 residues beyond the end of the read and is filled in from the germline J gene. The V and J genes are TRBV7-9 and TRBJ2-1, with 8 bases identical to TRBD1. V shed 4 bases and J 9 bases; nucleotides not matched to a gene: 2. The CDR3 has 12 amino acids. CDR1 and CDR2 (germline): SEHNR, FQNEAQ (reference sequence). The sequenced part of the CDR3 DNA is TGTGCCAGCAGCTCAGGACAGGGTGAG. Translation gives CASSSGQGE. The complete CDR3 protein is CASSSGQGEQFF. The variable domain in full, with the rest retrieved from reference TRBV7-9 and TRBJ2-1, is DTGVSQNPRHKITKRGQNVTFRCDPISEHNRLYWYRQTLGQGPEFLTYFQNEAQLEKSRLLSDRFSAERPKGSFSTLEIQRTEQGDSAMYLCASSSGQGEQFFGPGTRLTVL.

For this clone: The read ends 3 residues before the CDR3 terminus; that terminus is restored from the germline J gene. The V call is TRBV11-1, the J call TRBJ2-3, with 8 bases identical to TRBD2. Per the germline V gene, CDR1 is SGHAT and CDR2 is FQDESV (reference sequence). Germline trimming cut 4 bases from V and 1 base from J; bases unmatched to any gene: 4. This CDR3 is built from 15 residues. The chain's CDR3 is CASSSGGVRTDTQYF. The DNA read from the CDR3 is TGTGCCAGCAGCTCCGGGGGGGTCCGCACAGATACG.

As concerns this clone: The CDR3 end is not reached by the read, which stops 3 residues before it; the germline J gene fills it in. This chain connects TRBV18 to TRBJ1-1; 7 nucleotides align to TRBD1. Germline values: CDR1 KGHSH, CDR2 LQKENI. With 5 bases clipped from V and 3 bases from J, the junction kept 9 bases outside the gene matches. The CDR3 runs 15 residues. The CDR3 is CASSYKTGADTEAFF. Partial CDR3 DNA: TGTGCCAGCTCATACAAAACAGGGGCGGACACTGAA. The complete variable domain, with remaining parts taken from reference TRBV18 and TRBJ1-1, reads NAGVMQNPRHLVRRRGQEARLRCSPMKGHSHVYWYRQLPEEGLKFMVYLQKENIIDESGMPKERFSAEFPKEGPSILRIQQVVRGDSAAYFCASSYKTGADTEAFFGQGTRLTVV.

About this clone: The CDR3 end falls 3 residues outside the read, so it is completed with the germline J gene. The chain uses TRBV20-1 and TRBJ2-7; tentative D call: TRBD1 (6 bases). The CDR3 contains 15 residues. Germline V CDR1 and CDR2: DFQATT, SNEGSKA (reference sequence). Trimming cost V 6 bases and J 4 bases, with 22 bases left between them. CDR3: CSAHRQGYGEYEQYF. Partial CDR3 DNA: TGCAGTGCGCATCGGCAGGGGTATGGAGAGTACGAG.

Turning to this clone: The read ends 3 residues shy of where the CDR3 ends; the end is completed using the germline J gene. V gene TRBV7-6 combines with J gene TRBJ1-2; TRBD1 aligns across 9 bases. Germline lookup yields CDR1 SGHVS and CDR2 FNYEAQ. The CDR3 runs to 17 residues. CDR3 bases read: TGTGCCAGCAGCACTACCTGGACCGGGACAGGGAGATACGAC. It is translated as CASSTTWTGTGRYD. The entire CDR3 reads CASSTTWTGTGRYDYTF.

Concerning this clone itself: From the germline J gene comes the end of the CDR3, since the read stops 3 residues before it. J is TRBJ2-5 and V is TRBV20-1, with 10 nucleotides matching TRBD1. The CDR3 totals 15 residues. From germline, CDR1 is DFQATT and CDR2 SNEGSKA (reference sequence). J gave up 4 bases and V 2 bases, and 7 bases lay outside the gene matches. CDR3 amino acids: CSARPRTGGGETQYF. The CDR3 bases that were read are TGCAGTGCTAGACCGAGGACAGGGGGTGGAGAGACC.

Worth noting for this clone: The read finishes 3 residues shy of the CDR3 end, and the germline J gene is used to complete it. The chain carries TRBV5-1 and TRBJ1-2; 7 bases line up with TRBD1. The junction had 9 bases not matched to a gene; V was cut back by 0 bases and J by 7 bases. The V gene's germline CDR1 is SGHRS and CDR2 YFSETQ. The CDR3 contains 15 residues. CDR3 residues: CASSLDMQGVGGYTF. CDR3 DNA, as far as it was read: TGCGCCAGCAGCTTGGATATGCAGGGGGTGGGTGGC.

A remark on this clone: The read is 3 residues too short to cover the CDR3 end, so that end is filled in from the germline J gene. The gene calls are TRBV14 and TRBJ1-2; D call uncertain. The germline CDR1 and CDR2 sequences are SGHDN and FVKESK. The CDR3 is 14 amino acids. V gave up 1 base and J gave up 4 bases, with 10 bases separating them. The CDR3 loop reads CASSQGGEAYGYTF. The DNA read from the CDR3 is TGTGCCAGCAGCCAAGGCGGTGAAGCCTATGGC. The full variable domain, completed using reference TRBV14 and TRBJ1-2, is EAGVTQFPSHSVIEKGQTVTLRCDPISGHDNLYWYRRVMGKEIKFLLHFVKESKQDESGMPNNRFLAERTGGTYSTLKVQPAELEDSGVYFCASSQGGEAYGYTFGSGTRLTVV.

A word on this clone: The read finishes 3 residues shy of the CDR3 end, and the germline J gene is used to complete it. The rearrangement uses TRBV4-1 and TRBJ1-4, with 8 bases fitting TRBD1. J lost 8 bases, V lost 4 bases, and 6 bases had no gene match. This CDR3 spans 14 amino acids. CDR1 is MGHRA and CDR2 is YSYEKL in the germline V gene. The CDR3 region is CASSRTGSKEKLFF. CDR3 DNA, as far as it was read: TGCGCCAGCAGCCGGACAGGGTCAAAAGAAAAA.

Points on this clone: The read finishes 3 residues shy of the CDR3 end, and the germline J gene is used to complete it. The rearrangement uses TRBV19 and TRBJ1-2; TRBD1 matches 9 bases. Germline-derived CDR1 and CDR2 are LNHDA and SQIVND (reference sequence). CDR3 length: 15 amino acids. The sequenced CDR3 bases are TGTGCCAGTAGTATAGACGGGACAGGGAGTTACGAC. Translated: CASSIDGTGSYD. The CDR3 in full is CASSIDGTGSYDYTF.

In the case of this clone: The read terminates 3 residues ahead of where the CDR3 ends, so the germline J gene completes it. V gene TRBV18 combines with J gene TRBJ1-1; 10 positions match TRBD1. CDR3 length equals 16 residues. CDR1 is KGHSH and CDR2 is LQKENI in the germline V gene. CDR3 amino acids: CASSPPVMGQGQAAFF. The part of the CDR3 DNA that was read is TGTGCCAGCTCACCCCCTGTTATGGGACAGGGGCAAGCG.

Details on this clone: At one boundary the junction diverges from the germline segment, which might be a read error. Read coverage stops 3 residues before the CDR3 terminus; the germline J gene supplies the remainder. Other DNA variants within this sample encode the same CDR3. V is TRBV6-2 or TRBV6-3 and J is TRBJ1-2, with D perhaps TRBD1 (5 bases). CDR1 and CDR2 (germline): MNHEY, SVGEGT. The CDR3 is made up of 16 amino acids. The CDR3: CASSFRDRSGPYGYTF. The CDR3 bases that were read are TGTGCCAGCAGTTTCCGGGACCGTAGCGGGCCATATGGT.

A word on this clone: The CDR3 end falls 3 residues outside the read, so it is completed with the germline J gene. The genes are TRBV19 and TRBJ2-2, with a possible D match to TRBD1 (6 bases). This CDR3 contains 16 residues. Looked up from germline, CDR1 is LNHDA and CDR2 is SQIVND (reference sequence). V was shortened by 6 bases and J by 0 bases, with 14 bases between the two germline ends. Partial CDR3 DNA: TGTGCCAGTAGCCCCCGGGACAACGCGAACACCGGGGAG. Its translation: CASSPRDNANTGE. The full-length CDR3 reads as CASSPRDNANTGELFF.

Worth noting for this clone: The read terminates 3 residues ahead of where the CDR3 ends, so the germline J gene completes it. The chain employs TRBV5-6 and TRBJ2-2; no definite D call. Germline V gene lookup returns CDR1 SGHDT and CDR2 YYEEEE. V lost 1 base and J lost 7, with 8 bases in between. This CDR3 has 13 amino acids. This chain's CDR3 is CASSLPPIGELFF. The part of the CDR3 DNA that was read is TGTGCCAGCAGCTTGCCCCCTATCGGGGAG.

Concerning this clone: Coverage ceases 3 residues before the CDR3 finishes, and the germline J gene fills in the end. V and J are TRBV7-9 and TRBJ1-2, with a tentative D call TRBD1 (5 bases). The CDR3 extends over 13 amino acids. CDR1 is SEHNR, CDR2 FQNEAQ, per germline (reference sequence). Partial CDR3 DNA: TGTGCCAGCAGCCCCAGGGTGTCCTACGAC. This gives the protein CASSPRVSYD. Given in full, the CDR3 is CASSPRVSYDYTF.